The present entry profiles one T cell receptor beta chain with its context. Method: immunoSEQ multiplex PCR; TCRdb's copy keeps in-frame clones and lacks some. The sample yields about 100,000 clones, about 90% seen once. This entry is derived from a study of siplizumab effects on memory and regulatory T cells. The germline CDR1 and CDR2 sequences are LNHDA and SQIVND (reference sequence). With 3 bases removed from V and 2 bases from J, the gap between germline ends came to 11 bases. This CDR3 spans 14 amino acids. This receptor was taken from a human donor in good health. Some clones in this sample may be carry-over from other donors' samples. The chain carries TRBV19 and TRBJ2-7; no clear D. Sequenced sample: CD4+ T cells sorted from blood. CDR3 loop: CASSISPDPYEQYF. CDR3 in DNA: TGTGCCAGTAGTATCAGCCCGGATCCCTACGAGCAGTACTTC.